The present entry profiles one T cell receptor (beta chain) with its context. Its antigen is still unknown. These data belong to a study of T-cell reconstitution after alpha-beta-depleted transplantation in children. Unique molecular identifiers featured in how the TCRbeta library was prepared. TCRdb independently ran MiXCR on the PCR reads; one entry per CDR3 protein. In the table there are 250,000 to 400,000 distinct CDR3 sequences, around 25% of which are singletons. Trimming took off 5 bases at V and 4 bases at J, with 12 bases between the two ends. The CDR3 is 13 amino acids. CDR1 and CDR2 from the germline V gene are SGHKS and YYEKEE (reference sequence). Regarding the study as a whole: A year post-transplant, T-cell counts and diversity derived mostly from newly produced T cells.

Here the sequenced sample was PBMCs, mostly from graft donor cells, taken 180 days after TCRalphabeta/CD19-depleted stem cell transplant. This clonotype was obtained from a male patient younger than 18 who had a stem cell transplant for acute lymphoblastic leukemia, so the T cells may come from the graft donor. The J gene is TRBJ1-1, the V gene TRBV5-5; D is uncertain. CDR3 sequence (DNA): TGTGCCAGCAGACTCATGACGGGCACTGAAGCTTTCTTT. It specifies CASRLMTGTEAFF.